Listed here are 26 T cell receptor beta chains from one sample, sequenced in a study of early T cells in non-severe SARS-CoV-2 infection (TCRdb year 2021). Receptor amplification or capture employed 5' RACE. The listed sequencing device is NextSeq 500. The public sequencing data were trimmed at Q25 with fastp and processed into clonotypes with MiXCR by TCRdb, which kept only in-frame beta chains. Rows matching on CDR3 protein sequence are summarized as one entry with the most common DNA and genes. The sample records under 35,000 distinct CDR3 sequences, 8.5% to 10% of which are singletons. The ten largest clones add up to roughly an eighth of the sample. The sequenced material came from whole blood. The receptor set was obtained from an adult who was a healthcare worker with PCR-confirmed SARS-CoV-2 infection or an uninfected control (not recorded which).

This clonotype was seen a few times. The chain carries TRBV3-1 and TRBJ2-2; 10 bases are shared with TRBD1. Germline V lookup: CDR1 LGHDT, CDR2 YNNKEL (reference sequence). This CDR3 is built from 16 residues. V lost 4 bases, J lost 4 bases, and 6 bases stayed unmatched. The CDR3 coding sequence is TGTGCCAGCAGCCCTAGACAGGGGGCGCCCACCGGGGAGCTGTTTTTT. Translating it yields CASSPRQGAPTGELFF.

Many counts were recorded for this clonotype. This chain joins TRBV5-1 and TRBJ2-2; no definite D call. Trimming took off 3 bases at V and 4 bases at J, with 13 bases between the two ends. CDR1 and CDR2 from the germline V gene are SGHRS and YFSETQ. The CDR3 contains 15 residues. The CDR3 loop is CASSSGPPTTGELFF. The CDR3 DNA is TGCGCCAGCAGCTCCGGTCCACCAACCACCGGGGAGCTGTTTTTT.

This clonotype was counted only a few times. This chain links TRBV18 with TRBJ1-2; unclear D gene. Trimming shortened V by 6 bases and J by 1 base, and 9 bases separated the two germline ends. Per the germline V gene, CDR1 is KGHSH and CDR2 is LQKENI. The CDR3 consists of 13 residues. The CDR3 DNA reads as TGTGCCAGCTCCCCCACAGTTAACTATGGCTACACCTTC. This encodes CASSPTVNYGYTF.

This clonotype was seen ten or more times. CDR3 bases: TGTGCCACCACCTACGGACCGAACACCGGGGAGCTGTTTTTT. Its protein is CATTYGPNTGELFF. The rearrangement uses TRBV24-1 and TRBJ2-2; D remains unclear. Trimming pared 8 bases from V and 0 bases from J, leaving 9 bases between. The CDR3 contains 14 residues. The germline CDR1 and CDR2 sequences are KGHDR and SFDVKD.

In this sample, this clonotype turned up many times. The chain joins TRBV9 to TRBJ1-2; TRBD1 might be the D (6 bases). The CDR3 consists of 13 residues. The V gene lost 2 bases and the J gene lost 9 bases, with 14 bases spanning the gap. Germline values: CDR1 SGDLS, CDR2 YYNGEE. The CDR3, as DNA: TGTGCCAGCAGCGTGCTGCGGGGGCCCCGCTACACCTTC. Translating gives CASSVLRGPRYTF.

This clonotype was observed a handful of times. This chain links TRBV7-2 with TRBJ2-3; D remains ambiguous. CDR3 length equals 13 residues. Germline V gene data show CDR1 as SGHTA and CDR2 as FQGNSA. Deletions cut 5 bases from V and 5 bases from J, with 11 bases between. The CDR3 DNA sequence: TGTGCCAGCAGCCTTAGGTTCGGAGATACGCAGTATTTT. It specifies CASSLRFGDTQYF.

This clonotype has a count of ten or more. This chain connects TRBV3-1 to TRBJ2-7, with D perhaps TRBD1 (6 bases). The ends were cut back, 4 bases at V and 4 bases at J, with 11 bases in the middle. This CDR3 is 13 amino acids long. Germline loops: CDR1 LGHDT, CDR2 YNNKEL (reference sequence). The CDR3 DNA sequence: TGTGCCAGCAGCCTGACAGGAATGTACGAGCAGTACTTC. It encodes CASSLTGMYEQYF.

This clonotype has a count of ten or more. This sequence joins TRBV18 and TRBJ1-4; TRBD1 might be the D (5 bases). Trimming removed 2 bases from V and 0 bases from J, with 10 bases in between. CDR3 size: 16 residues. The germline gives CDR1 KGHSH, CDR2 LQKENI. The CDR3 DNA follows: TGTGCCAGCTCACCAGGTCTACAGGCAACTAATGAAAAACTGTTTTTT. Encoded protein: CASSPGLQATNEKLFF.

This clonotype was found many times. The CDR3 reads CAWSASGGQPQHF. CDR3 DNA: TGTGCCTGGAGTGCCTCAGGGGGCCAGCCCCAGCATTTT. This chain links TRBV30 with TRBJ1-5; 8 nucleotides match TRBD1. The CDR3 sequence is 13 residues long. V lost 1 base, J lost 7 bases, and 3 bases stayed unmatched. Germline CDR1 and CDR2: GTSNPN and SVGIG (reference sequence).

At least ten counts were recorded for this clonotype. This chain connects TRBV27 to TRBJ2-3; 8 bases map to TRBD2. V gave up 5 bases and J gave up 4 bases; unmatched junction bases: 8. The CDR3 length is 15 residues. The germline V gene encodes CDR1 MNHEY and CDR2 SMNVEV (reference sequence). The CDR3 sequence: CASSKRGGGPDTQYF. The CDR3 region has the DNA TGTGCCAGCAGTAAACGGGGGGGCGGGCCAGATACGCAGTATTTT.

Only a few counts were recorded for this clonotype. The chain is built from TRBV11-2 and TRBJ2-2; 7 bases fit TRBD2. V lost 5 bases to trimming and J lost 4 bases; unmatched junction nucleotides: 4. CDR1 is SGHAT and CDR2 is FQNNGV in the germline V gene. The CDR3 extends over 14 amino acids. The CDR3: CASSQGGTTGELFF. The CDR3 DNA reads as TGTGCCAGCAGCCAGGGAGGGACCACCGGGGAGCTGTTTTTT.

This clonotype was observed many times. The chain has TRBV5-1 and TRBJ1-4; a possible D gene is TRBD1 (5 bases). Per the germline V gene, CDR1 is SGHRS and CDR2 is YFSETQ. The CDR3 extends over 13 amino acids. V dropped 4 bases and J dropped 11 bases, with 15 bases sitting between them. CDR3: CASSGPGGEKLFF. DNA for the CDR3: TGCGCCAGCAGCGGGCCCGGAGGGGAGAAACTGTTTTTT.

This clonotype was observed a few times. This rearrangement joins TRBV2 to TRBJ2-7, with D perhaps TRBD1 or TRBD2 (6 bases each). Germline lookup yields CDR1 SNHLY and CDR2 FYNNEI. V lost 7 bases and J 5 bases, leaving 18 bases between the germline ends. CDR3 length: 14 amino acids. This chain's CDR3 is CASTGGGLMDEQYF. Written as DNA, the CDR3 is TGTGCCAGCACCGGAGGGGGACTGATGGACGAGCAGTACTTC. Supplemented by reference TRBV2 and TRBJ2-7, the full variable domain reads EPEVTQTPSHQVTQMGQEVILRCVPISNHLYFYWYRQILGQKVEFLVSFYNNEISEKSEIFDDQFSVERPDGSNFTLKIRSTKLEDSAMYFCASTGGGLMDEQYFGPGTRLTVT.

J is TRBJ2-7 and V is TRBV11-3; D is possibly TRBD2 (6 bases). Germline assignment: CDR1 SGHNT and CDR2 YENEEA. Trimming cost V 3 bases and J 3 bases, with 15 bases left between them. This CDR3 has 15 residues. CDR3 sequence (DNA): TGTGCCAGCAGCTTTGGCTCGCCGGGGGACTACGAGCAGTACTTC. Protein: CASSFGSPGDYEQYF.

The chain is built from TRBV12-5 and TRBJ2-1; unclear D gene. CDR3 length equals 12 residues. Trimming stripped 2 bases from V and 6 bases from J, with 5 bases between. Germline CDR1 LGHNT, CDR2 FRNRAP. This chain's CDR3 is CASGLFGNEQFF. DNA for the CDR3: TGTGCTAGTGGTTTGTTTGGCAATGAGCAGTTCTTC.

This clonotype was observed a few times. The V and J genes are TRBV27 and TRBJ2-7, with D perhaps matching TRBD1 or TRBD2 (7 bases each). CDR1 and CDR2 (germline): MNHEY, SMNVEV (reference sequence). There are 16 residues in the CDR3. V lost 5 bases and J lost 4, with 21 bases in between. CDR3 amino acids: CASSLLGEGARYEQYF. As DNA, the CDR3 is TGTGCCAGCAGTCTCCTTGGGGAGGGGGCACGGTACGAGCAGTACTTC.

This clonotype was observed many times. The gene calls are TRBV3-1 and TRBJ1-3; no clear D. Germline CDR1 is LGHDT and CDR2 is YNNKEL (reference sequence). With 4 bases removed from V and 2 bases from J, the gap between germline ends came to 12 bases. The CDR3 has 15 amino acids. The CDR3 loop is CASSRGRLAGNTIYF. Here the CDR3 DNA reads TGTGCCAGCAGCCGGGGAAGGTTGGCTGGAAACACCATATATTTT.

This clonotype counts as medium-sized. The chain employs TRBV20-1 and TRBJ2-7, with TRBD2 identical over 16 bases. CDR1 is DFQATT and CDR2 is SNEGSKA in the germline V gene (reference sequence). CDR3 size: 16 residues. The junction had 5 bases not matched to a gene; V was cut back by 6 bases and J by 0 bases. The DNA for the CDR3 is TGCAGTGCAACGGGACTAGCGGGGGGGAGCTCCTACGAGCAGTACTTC. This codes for CSATGLAGGSSYEQYF.

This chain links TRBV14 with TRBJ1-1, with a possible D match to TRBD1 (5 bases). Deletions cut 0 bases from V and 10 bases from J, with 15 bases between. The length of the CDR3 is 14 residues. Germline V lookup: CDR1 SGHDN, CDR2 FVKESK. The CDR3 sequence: CASSQDPVGVAAFF. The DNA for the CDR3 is TGTGCCAGCAGCCAAGATCCCGTGGGGGTTGCAGCTTTCTTT.

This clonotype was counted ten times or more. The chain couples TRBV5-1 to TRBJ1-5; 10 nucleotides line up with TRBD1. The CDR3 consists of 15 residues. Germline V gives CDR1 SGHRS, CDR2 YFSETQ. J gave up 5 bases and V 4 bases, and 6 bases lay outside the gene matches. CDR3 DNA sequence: TGCGCCAGCAGCCTACATGGGACAGGGGATCAGCCCCAGCATTTT. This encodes CASSLHGTGDQPQHF. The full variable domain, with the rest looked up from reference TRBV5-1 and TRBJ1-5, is KAGVTQTPRYLIKTRGQQVTLSCSPISGHRSVSWYQQTPGQGLQFLFEYFSETQRNKGNFPGRFSGRQFSNSRSEMNVSTLELGDSALYLCASSLHGTGDQPQHFGDGTRLSIL.

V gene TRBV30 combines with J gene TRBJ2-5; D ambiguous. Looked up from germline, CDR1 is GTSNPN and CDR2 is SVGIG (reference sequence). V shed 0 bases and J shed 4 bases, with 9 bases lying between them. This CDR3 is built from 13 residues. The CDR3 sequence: CAWSVRSRETQYF. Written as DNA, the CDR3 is TGTGCCTGGAGTGTAAGGTCACGAGAGACCCAGTACTTC.

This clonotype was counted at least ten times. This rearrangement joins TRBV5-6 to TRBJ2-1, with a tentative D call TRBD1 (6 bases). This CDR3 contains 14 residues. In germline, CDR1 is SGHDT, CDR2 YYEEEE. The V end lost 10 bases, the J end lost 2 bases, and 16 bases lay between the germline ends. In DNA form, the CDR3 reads TGTGCCCTCCGAAGTAGGACAGCCTACAATGAGCAGTTCTTC. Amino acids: CALRSRTAYNEQFF.

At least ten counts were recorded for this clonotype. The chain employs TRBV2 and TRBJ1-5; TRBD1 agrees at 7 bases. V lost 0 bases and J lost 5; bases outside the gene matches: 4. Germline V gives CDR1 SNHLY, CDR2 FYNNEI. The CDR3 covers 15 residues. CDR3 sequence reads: CASSEARDSYQPQHF. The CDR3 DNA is TGTGCCAGCAGTGAAGCTCGGGACAGTTATCAGCCCCAGCATTTT.

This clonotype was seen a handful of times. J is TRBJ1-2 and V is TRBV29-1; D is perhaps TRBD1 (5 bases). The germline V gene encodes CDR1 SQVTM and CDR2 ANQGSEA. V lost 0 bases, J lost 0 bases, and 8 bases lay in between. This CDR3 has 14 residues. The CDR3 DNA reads TGCAGCGTTGAAGAGGGGCCCACTAACTATGGCTACACCTTC. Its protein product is CSVEEGPTNYGYTF. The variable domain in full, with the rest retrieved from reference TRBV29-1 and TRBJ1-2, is SAVISQKPSRDICQRGTSLTIQCQVDSQVTMMFWYRQQPGQSLTLIATANQGSEATYESGFVIDKFPISRPNLTFSTLTVSNMSPEDSSIYLCSVEEGPTNYGYTFGSGTRLTVV.

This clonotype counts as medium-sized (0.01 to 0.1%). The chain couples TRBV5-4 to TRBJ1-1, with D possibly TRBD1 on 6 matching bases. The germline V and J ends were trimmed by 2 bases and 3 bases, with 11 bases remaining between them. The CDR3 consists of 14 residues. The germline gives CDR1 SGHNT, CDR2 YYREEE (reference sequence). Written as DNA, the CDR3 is TGTGCCAGCAGCTTCAGGGGAGGCCACACTGAAGCTTTCTTT. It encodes CASSFRGGHTEAFF.

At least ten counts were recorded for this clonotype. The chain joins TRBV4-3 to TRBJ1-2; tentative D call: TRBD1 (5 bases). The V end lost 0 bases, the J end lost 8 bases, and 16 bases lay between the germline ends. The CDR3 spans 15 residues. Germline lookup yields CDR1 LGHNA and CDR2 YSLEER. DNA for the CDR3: TGCGCCAGCAGCCAAGACCCCGGAGAAGGGGTCGGCTACACCTTC. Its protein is CASSQDPGEGVGYTF.